This T cell receptor beta chain was identified in a study of T cell changes during pregnancy in multiple sclerosis. Sequenced by immunoSEQ multiplex PCR; TCRdb stores in-frame clones only, minus some. The sample lists around 60,000 clones, roughly 93% occurring once. This CDR3 is 12 amino acids long. Germline loops: CDR1 SGHRS, CDR2 YFSETQ. Germline trimming cut 4 bases from V and 15 bases from J; bases unmatched to any gene: 10. V gene TRBV5-1 combines with J gene TRBJ2-4, with 7 bases matching TRBD1. This material consisted of CD4+ T cells from peripheral blood mononuclear cells, taken before pregnancy. The source of this sequence is a female donor with multiple sclerosis, enrolled in a pregnancy study. The CDR3 DNA reads TGCGCCAGCAGCCCGGACAGGTCGGGGATGTACTTC. Encoded protein: CASSPDRSGMYF.